These 8 T cell receptor beta chains share one sample of origin, sequenced in a study of T cell responses to AZD1222 COVID-19 vaccine. Libraries were prepared by immunoSEQ multiplex PCR; TCRdb keeps only in-frame clonotypes and omits some of them. Of about 170,000 clones listed, over 85% are singletons. Sample: peripheral blood, taken on day 0 of AZD1222 vaccination. These receptors all stem from an adult in good health.

The J gene is TRBJ1-6, the V gene TRBV2; D is unresolved. Trimming removed 7 bases from V and 0 bases from J, with 7 bases in between. Germline CDR1 is SNHLY and CDR2 is FYNNEI. The length of the CDR3 is 14 residues. The CDR3 spells CASIVSSYNSPLHF. The CDR3 nucleotides read TGTGCCAGCATCGTCAGCTCCTATAATTCACCCCTCCACTTT. The variable domain in full, with the rest retrieved from reference TRBV2 and TRBJ1-6, is EPEVTQTPSHQVTQMGQEVILRCVPISNHLYFYWYRQILGQKVEFLVSFYNNEISEKSEIFDDQFSVERPDGSNFTLKIRSTKLEDSAMYFCASIVSSYNSPLHFGNGTRLTVT.

V gene TRBV3-1 (or the pseudogene TRBV3-2) combines with J gene TRBJ1-2, with 7 bases lining up with TRBD1. The CDR3 covers 15 residues. From germline, CDR1 is LGHDT and CDR2 YNNKEL (reference sequence). After removal of 3 bases from V and 8 bases from J, the junction contained 12 bases not matched to a gene. CDR3 bases: TGTGCCAGCAGCCATCGACAGGGTGGAGGGGGCGGCTACACCTTC. Translation: CASSHRQGGGGGYTF.

The chain combines TRBV5-1 with TRBJ1-2; D not resolved. The germline CDR1 and CDR2 sequences are SGHRS and YFSETQ. Trimming cost V 0 bases and J 0 bases, with 9 bases left between them. The CDR3 loop spans 15 amino acids. As DNA, the CDR3 is TGCGCCAGCAGCTTGGCCGGCGGTACTAACTATGGCTACACCTTC. Protein: CASSLAGGTNYGYTF. The full variable domain, in which reference TRBV5-1 and TRBJ1-2 provide the parts outside the CDR3, is KAGVTQTPRYLIKTRGQQVTLSCSPISGHRSVSWYQQTPGQGLQFLFEYFSETQRNKGNFPGRFSGRQFSNSRSEMNVSTLELGDSALYLCASSLAGGTNYGYTFGSGTRLTVV.

V and J are TRBV9 and TRBJ2-2, with a tentative D call TRBD2 (5 bases). The CDR3 runs 16 residues. The V and J ends lost 6 bases and 0 bases respectively, with 15 bases between them. Germline loops: CDR1 SGDLS, CDR2 YYNGEE. The CDR3 region is CASTRGAASNTGELFF. The DNA for the CDR3 is TGTGCCAGCACCCGGGGAGCAGCCTCGAACACCGGGGAGCTGTTTTTT.

The rearrangement uses TRBV29-1 and TRBJ2-3; D unresolved. The CDR3 is 13 amino acids. The V and J ends lost 6 bases and 6 bases respectively, with 16 bases between them. Germline values: CDR1 SQVTM, CDR2 ANQGSEA. Here the CDR3 reads CSVPVTSPDTQYF. The CDR3 DNA sequence: TGCAGCGTCCCCGTAACCTCCCCTGATACGCAGTATTTT.

The J gene is TRBJ1-1, the V gene TRBV2; 7 nucleotides agree with TRBD1. The length of the CDR3 is 14 residues. The V gene's germline CDR1 is SNHLY and CDR2 FYNNEI. V gave up 6 bases and J gave up 1 base; unmatched junction bases: 5. The CDR3 DNA reads as TGTGCCAGCAGGGGGACAGCTAGGAACACTGAAGCTTTCTTT. Translating gives CASRGTARNTEAFF. Based on the CDR3 plus reference TRBV2 and TRBJ1-1, the full variable domain is EPEVTQTPSHQVTQMGQEVILRCVPISNHLYFYWYRQILGQKVEFLVSFYNNEISEKSEIFDDQFSVERPDGSNFTLKIRSTKLEDSAMYFCASRGTARNTEAFFGQGTRLTVV.

This chain uses TRBV5-1 with TRBJ1-2; no firm D call. V was shortened by 0 bases and J by 1 base, with 10 bases between the two germline ends. There are 15 residues in the CDR3. The V gene's germline CDR1 is SGHRS and CDR2 YFSETQ. The CDR3 nucleotides are TGCGCCAGCAGCTTGGGGCCACCGAGTAACTATGGCTACACCTTC. Amino acids: CASSLGPPSNYGYTF.

The genes are TRBV27 and TRBJ2-1, with no clear D. This CDR3 region has 14 residues. The V end lost 5 bases, the J end lost 4 bases, and 12 bases lay between the germline ends. The germline V gene encodes CDR1 MNHEY and CDR2 SMNVEV (reference sequence). CDR3 residues: CASSLTASYNEQFF. The CDR3 DNA follows: TGTGCCAGCAGTCTTACTGCTTCATACAATGAGCAGTTCTTC.